The clone carrying this T cell receptor (beta chain) was seen ten or more times. This sample was taken from a study of T cells in Graves' hyperthyroidism and ophthalmopathy. TCR beta CDR3 sequences were amplified from RNA transcripts. The HTBI set primed first-round TCR CDR3 RT-PCR. TCRdb recomputed calls from the multiplex PCR reads with MiXCR, one row per CDR3 protein. The table shows hundreds of thousands of distinct CDR3 sequences, with around 24% occurring only once. V was trimmed by 7 bases and J by 3 bases, leaving 9 bases between them. Looked up from germline, CDR1 is GTSNPN and CDR2 is SVGIG (reference sequence). The CDR3 has 11 residues.

The chain links TRBV30 to TRBJ1-1; possible D gene TRBD1, 6 bases. The clonotype originates from a woman in her thirties or forties with Graves' ophthalmopathy. The sample taken for sequencing was blood. CDR3 region: CAYDRHTEAFF. The CDR3 region has the DNA TGTGCCTACGACAGGCACACTGAAGCTTTCTTT. Drawing the rest from reference TRBV30 and TRBJ1-1, the complete variable domain is SQTIHQWPATLVQPVGSPLSLECTVEGTSNPNLYWYRQAAGRGLQLLFYSVGIGQISSEVPQNLSASRPQDRQFILSSKKLLLSDSGFYLCAYDRHTEAFFGQGTRLTVV.